Shown below are 31 T cell receptor beta chains from a single sample sequenced in a study of T cell responses to AZD1222 COVID-19 vaccine. Assay used: immunoSEQ multiplex PCR; TCRdb lists only in-frame clones, some missing. The data show around 100,000 clones, with about 90% seen just once and 2% to 2.5% held by the top ten. The sample here was peripheral blood, taken 28 days after the second AZD1222 dose. Receptors were obtained from an adult who received the AZD1222 COVID-19 vaccine.

The CDR3 DNA is TGTGCCAGCAGCACGACCGGGACAGGGTCCTACGAGCAGTACTTC. Translating it yields CASSTTGTGSYEQYF. This chain connects TRBV28 to TRBJ2-7, with TRBD1 identical over 9 bases. The CDR3 loop spans 15 amino acids. Germline V gene lookup returns CDR1 MDHEN and CDR2 SYDVKM. V shed 6 bases and J 1 base; nucleotides not matched to a gene: 7.

This chain connects TRBV6-5 to TRBJ1-5; 12 bases map to TRBD1. Germline V gene sequence: CDR1 MNHEY, CDR2 SVGAGI. J was trimmed by 6 bases and V by 4 bases; bases with no gene match: 4. This CDR3 is built from 15 residues. The CDR3, as DNA: TGTGCCAGCAGTTCCGGGACAGGGGGCGGTCAGCCCCAGCATTTT. Protein sequence: CASSSGTGGGQPQHF.

This chain links TRBV9 with TRBJ2-3; 9 nucleotides line up with TRBD2. CDR1 and CDR2 (germline): SGDLS, YYNGEE. The CDR3 runs to 15 residues. The J segment lost 8 bases and the V segment lost 0 bases, leaving 7 bases of the junction unmatched. CDR3: CASSVGAGGLRTQYF. CDR3 sequence (DNA): TGTGCCAGCAGCGTAGGGGCGGGAGGGCTACGTACGCAGTATTTT.

The chain recombines TRBV11-1 with TRBJ1-1; 7 bases agree with TRBD1. Germline values: CDR1 SGHAT, CDR2 FQDESV (reference sequence). The CDR3 is made up of 13 amino acids. V lost 5 bases, J lost 1 base, and 1 base stayed unmatched. CDR3 sequence: CASSRDRNTEAFF. For the CDR3, the DNA is TGTGCCAGCAGCAGGGACAGGAACACTGAAGCTTTCTTT.

The sample holds one count of this clone. The chain carries TRBV7-9 and TRBJ2-1, with TRBD1 matching 7 bases. Germline V CDR1 and CDR2: SEHNR, FQNEAQ (reference sequence). V trimming: 5 bases; J trimming: 15 bases; junction bases outside the gene matches: 16. This CDR3 region has 14 residues. CDR3 residues: CASSATGAQSFRFF. CDR3 bases: TGTGCCAGCAGCGCAACAGGGGCCCAATCTTTTCGGTTCTTC.

J is TRBJ2-2 and V is TRBV2; D is ambiguous. Trimming left V 6 bases short and J 2 bases short, with 16 bases between. The CDR3 is 16 amino acids. Looked up from germline, CDR1 is SNHLY and CDR2 is FYNNEI. The chain's CDR3 is CASSLTNPTNTGELFF. The CDR3 DNA reads as TGTGCCAGCAGCCTCACAAACCCCACCAACACCGGGGAGCTGTTTTTT.

This chain uses TRBV27 with TRBJ1-1; weak D call: TRBD1 (5 bases). V lost 6 bases and J 8 bases, leaving 25 bases between the germline ends. The CDR3 sequence is 16 residues long. Germline CDR1 MNHEY, CDR2 SMNVEV (reference sequence). The CDR3 DNA is TGTGCCAGCAGCTACCGTCCCGGGGGAGGGGTAAAGGAAGCTTTCTTT. This codes for CASSYRPGGGVKEAFF.

This chain uses TRBV3-1 (or the pseudogene TRBV3-2) with TRBJ2-5; 8 bases are a match to TRBD2. The CDR3 spans 16 residues. J gave up 6 bases and V 2 bases, and 11 bases lay outside the gene matches. Looked up from germline, CDR1 is LGHDT and CDR2 is YNNKEL (reference sequence). CDR3 sequence reads: CASSQLFGRALKTQYF. CDR3 coding DNA: TGTGCCAGCAGCCAACTTTTCGGGAGGGCCTTAAAGACCCAGTACTTC.

The chain links TRBV6-2 or TRBV6-3 to TRBJ1-2; unclear D gene. CDR3 length: 14 residues. V was trimmed by 5 bases and J by 0 bases, leaving 10 bases between them. CDR1 and CDR2 (germline): MNHEY, SVGEGT. CDR3 sequence reads: CASSRTNSNYGYTF. In DNA, the CDR3 is TGTGCCAGCAGTCGAACGAATTCTAACTATGGCTACACCTTC.

The V call is TRBV24-1, the J call TRBJ2-7; D gene unclear. V shed 4 bases and J shed 4 bases, with 7 bases lying between them. CDR1 KGHDR and CDR2 SFDVKD come from the germline V gene. This CDR3 spans 12 amino acids. For the CDR3, the DNA is TGTGCCACCAGTGACATCGGATACGAGCAGTACTTC. As protein: CATSDIGYEQYF.

This chain connects TRBV18 to TRBJ1-6, with D maybe TRBD1 (6 bases). Germline V CDR1 and CDR2: KGHSH, LQKENI. This CDR3 has 15 residues. Trimming took 1 base from V and 9 from J, leaving 13 bases between them. The CDR3 sequence is CASSPLQGTSSPLHF. DNA of the CDR3: TGTGCCAGCTCACCACTACAGGGTACGAGTTCACCCCTCCACTTT.

The gene calls are TRBV6-6 and TRBJ1-5; 7 nucleotides line up with TRBD1. The CDR3 has 15 residues. Germline CDR1 MNHNY, CDR2 SVGAGI (reference sequence). Unmatched junction bases numbered 10, after V lost 6 bases and J lost 5 bases. CDR3 coding DNA: TGTGCCAGCAGGGCCCTGAGGGACAGAGATCAGCCCCAGCATTTT. Translation gives CASRALRDRDQPQHF.

V is TRBV6-2 or TRBV6-3 and J is TRBJ2-7; D gene ambiguous. Germline V gene data show CDR1 as MNHEY and CDR2 as SVGEGT. There are 15 residues in the CDR3. V gave up 4 bases and J gave up 2 bases, with 15 bases separating them. The CDR3 bases are TGTGCCAGCAGTTCCTCTTTAACGTATGCCTACGAGCAGTACTTC. As protein: CASSSSLTYAYEQYF.

Remarks on this clone: Compared with germline, one end of the junction differs, possibly owing to a read error. V and J are TRBV10-3 and TRBJ2-7; 15 positions match TRBD2. Per the germline V gene, CDR1 is ENHRY and CDR2 is SYGVKD. CDR3 length equals 14 residues. The CDR3 region is CAISDYGTSGRHNF. The CDR3 DNA follows: TGTGCCATCAGTGATTACGGGACTAGCGGGAGGCACAACTTC.

CDR3 in DNA: TGTGCCAGCACCTTATTAACCGGGACAGGGGGTGGCTACACCTTC. Translating gives CASTLLTGTGGGYTF. The V call is TRBV28, the J call TRBJ1-2; 11 bases line up with TRBD1. The germline gives CDR1 MDHEN, CDR2 SYDVKM. V gave up 7 bases and J gave up 7 bases; unmatched junction bases: 11. The CDR3 totals 15 residues.

Remarks on this clone: Other DNA variants within this sample encode the same CDR3. The V and J genes are TRBV12-3 or TRBV12-4 and TRBJ1-1; no firm D call. This CDR3 has 13 residues. V lost 4 bases and J 0 bases, leaving 6 bases between the germline ends. CDR3 nucleotide sequence: TGTGCCAGCAGTTCAAAGATGAACACTGAAGCTTTCTTT. The encoded protein is CASSSKMNTEAFF.

The chain uses TRBV30 and TRBJ2-1, with unresolved D. The CDR3 is 13 residues long. CDR1 is GTSNPN and CDR2 is SVGIG in the germline V gene (reference sequence). V gave up 2 bases and J gave up 0 bases, with 5 bases separating them. In DNA, the CDR3 is TGTGCCTGGAGTAGAGGCTCCTACAATGAGCAGTTCTTC. Translating it yields CAWSRGSYNEQFF.

The chain joins TRBV6-5 to TRBJ1-3; 9 positions agree with TRBD1. Trimming removed 10 bases from V and 2 bases from J; junction bases left unmatched: 9. In germline, CDR1 is MNHEY, CDR2 SVGAGI. The CDR3 consists of 15 residues. CDR3 sequence: CATYRRQGAGNTIYF. The CDR3 coding sequence is TGTGCCACATACAGAAGACAGGGGGCTGGAAACACCATATATTTT.

The chain carries TRBV18 and TRBJ2-7, with 9 nucleotides matching TRBD1. The V segment lost 8 bases and the J segment 3 bases; nucleotides outside the gene matches: 11. The CDR3 contains 15 residues. Germline CDR1 reads KGHSH; CDR2 reads LQKENI. The chain's CDR3 is CASPLGTGSSYEQYF. The CDR3 DNA sequence: TGTGCCAGCCCACTAGGGACAGGGTCAAGCTACGAGCAGTACTTC.

V usage is TRBV6-4 and J usage is TRBJ2-5, with D perhaps matching TRBD1 (5 bases). The CDR3 totals 13 residues. Trimming shortened V by 6 bases and J by 2 bases, and 10 bases separated the two germline ends. Germline CDR1 and CDR2: MRHNA and SNTAGT. The CDR3 protein is CASSRQPQETQYF. CDR3 DNA sequence: TGTGCCAGCAGCAGACAGCCTCAAGAGACCCAGTACTTC.

CDR3: CASRGTGLDGYTF. Written as DNA, the CDR3 is TGTGCCAGCAGGGGAACAGGTCTGGATGGCTACACCTTC. This chain links TRBV28 with TRBJ1-2; maybe TRBD1 (5 bases). Trimming pared 6 bases from V and 6 bases from J, leaving 14 bases between. The CDR3 spans 13 residues. The V gene's germline CDR1 is MDHEN and CDR2 SYDVKM.

The CDR3 DNA is TGTGCCAGCAGCTTGGGCGGGAGGGCTAGCTCTGGGGCCAACGTCCTGACTTTC. Its translation: CASSLGGRASSGANVLTF. J is TRBJ2-6 and V is TRBV5-4, with 9 bases that match TRBD2. Per the germline V gene, CDR1 is SGHNT and CDR2 is YYREEE (reference sequence). Trimming took 0 bases from V and 0 from J; bases not matched to a gene: 4. CDR3 length: 18 residues.

The sample holds one count of this clone. V and J are TRBV5-1 and TRBJ2-1; D possibly corresponds to TRBD2 (6 bases). V was shortened by 0 bases and J by 6 bases, with 19 bases between the two germline ends. CDR1 and CDR2 (germline): SGHRS, YFSETQ. This CDR3 has 17 amino acids. CDR3 residues: CASSLAGLLEEGNEQFF. The CDR3 coding sequence is TGCGCCAGCAGCTTGGCGGGACTTCTAGAGGAAGGCAATGAGCAGTTCTTC.

The chain uses TRBV5-1 and TRBJ1-2; no reliable D call. Looked up from germline, CDR1 is SGHRS and CDR2 is YFSETQ. This CDR3 has 14 residues. V was clipped by 1 base and J by 2 bases, with 9 bases between them. The CDR3 region is CASSLLTANYGYTF. Written as DNA, the CDR3 is TGCGCCAGCAGCTTGCTCACAGCCAACTATGGCTACACCTTC. Drawing the rest from reference TRBV5-1 and TRBJ1-2, the complete variable domain is KAGVTQTPRYLIKTRGQQVTLSCSPISGHRSVSWYQQTPGQGLQFLFEYFSETQRNKGNFPGRFSGRQFSNSRSEMNVSTLELGDSALYLCASSLLTANYGYTFGSGTRLTVV.

The chain combines TRBV29-1 with TRBJ1-1; perhaps TRBD1 as D (6 bases). This CDR3 has 12 amino acids. CDR1 and CDR2 (germline): SQVTM, ANQGSEA. V gave up 4 bases and J gave up 4 bases, with 10 bases separating them. CDR3 residues: CSVVPGATEAFF. Here the CDR3 DNA reads TGCAGCGTTGTTCCGGGGGCCACTGAAGCTTTCTTT.

J is TRBJ1-3 and V is TRBV9; D gene ambiguous. The CDR3 totals 15 residues. Germline loops: CDR1 SGDLS, CDR2 YYNGEE. The V gene lost 4 bases and the J gene lost 7 bases, with 18 bases spanning the gap. The CDR3 DNA sequence: TGTGCCAGCAGCCCCCAATCGTCGGCGGGTAACACCATATATTTT. Protein: CASSPQSSAGNTIYF.

V and J are TRBV9 and TRBJ2-3; tentatively, D is TRBD1 (6 bases). The CDR3 is 16 residues long. The ends were cut back, 0 bases at V and 1 base at J, with 12 bases in the middle. The germline V gene has CDR1 SGDLS and CDR2 YYNGEE. Here the CDR3 reads CASSVGTGLRTDTQYF. The CDR3 coding sequence is TGTGCCAGCAGCGTAGGAACAGGGCTACGCACAGATACGCAGTATTTT.

The rearrangement uses TRBV2 and TRBJ2-7; unclear D gene. Trimming stripped 6 bases from V and 2 bases from J, with 17 bases between. This CDR3 contains 15 residues. Germline values: CDR1 SNHLY, CDR2 FYNNEI. In DNA, the CDR3 is TGTGCCAGCAGATTTAGGGTTTTAAGCCCCTACGAGCAGTACTTC. Translation: CASRFRVLSPYEQYF.

This chain connects TRBV18 to TRBJ1-5; D is uncertain. The V end was cut by 3 bases, the J end by 7 bases, with 10 bases between. From germline, CDR1 is KGHSH and CDR2 LQKENI. The CDR3 is made up of 13 amino acids. The CDR3 here is CASSPSRNQPQHF. In DNA form, the CDR3 reads TGTGCCAGCTCACCCTCGAGGAACCAGCCCCAGCATTTT. Drawing the rest from reference TRBV18 and TRBJ1-5, the complete variable domain is NAGVMQNPRHLVRRRGQEARLRCSPMKGHSHVYWYRQLPEEGLKFMVYLQKENIIDESGMPKERFSAEFPKEGPSILRIQQVVRGDSAAYFCASSPSRNQPQHFGDGTRLSIL.

A single count supports this clone. V is TRBV18 and J is TRBJ2-7; 15 nucleotides match TRBD2. Germline CDR1 and CDR2: KGHSH and LQKENI. The CDR3 loop spans 18 amino acids. V shed 5 bases and J 0 bases; nucleotides not matched to a gene: 8. CDR3 nucleotide sequence: TGTGCCAGCTCAACGCCGGGACTAGCGGGAGGTACCTCCTACGAGCAGTACTTC. This codes for CASSTPGLAGGTSYEQYF.

The chain couples TRBV10-3 to TRBJ2-7; D possibly corresponds to TRBD1 (5 bases). CDR1 is ENHRY and CDR2 is SYGVKD in the germline V gene. V lost 7 bases, J lost 3 bases, and 16 bases lay in between. This CDR3 has 14 amino acids. CDR3: CAITLDSQVYEQYF. The CDR3 DNA reads as TGTGCCATCACCCTAGACAGCCAGGTCTACGAGCAGTACTTC.